This TCR beta chain is drawn from a study of blood T cell repertoires in COVID-19. The overall study: The samples span acute and convalescent COVID-19 from the United States, Italy and Spain.

Some clones are missing from TCRdb's copy, which holds only in-frame ones; the method was immunoSEQ multiplex PCR. The table records around 210,000 clones, approximately 87% of them present only once. Trimming took 1 base from V and 4 from J; bases not matched to a gene: 4. Germline V gene sequence: CDR1 SGHVS, CDR2 FNYEAQ. The length of the CDR3 is 16 residues. The sequencing sample was made of peripheral blood. The source is a woman in her 70s with acute or convalescent COVID-19. The chain carries TRBV7-6 and TRBJ2-3; 11 bases align to TRBD2. The CDR3 reads CASSLGSGGAPDTQYF. In nucleotides, the CDR3 is TGTGCCAGCAGCTTAGGTAGCGGGGGGGCCCCAGATACGCAGTATTTT.